Below, 31 T cell receptor beta chains from the same sample are listed, as sequenced in a study of shared clonotypes between healthy human individuals. Clones were sequenced by immunoSEQ multiplex PCR, and TCRdb holds only the in-frame ones, with some missing. The sample shows roughly 2 million clones, 85% to 95% of them seen only once. Sequenced sample: naive CD4+ T cells sorted from blood. Subset meaning: CD45RA+ positively selected. The receptors here all came from a man aged 18-30 years in good health.

This clone was recorded once. V gene TRBV19 combines with J gene TRBJ1-2, with no clear D. V lost 5 bases and J lost 0, with 10 bases in between. The CDR3 covers 14 residues. Germline CDR1 is LNHDA and CDR2 is SQIVND (reference sequence). CDR3 coding DNA: TGTGCCAGTAGTCCACAGAGTACTAACTATGGCTACACCTTC. As protein: CASSPQSTNYGYTF.

The J gene is TRBJ2-7, the V gene TRBV2; tentative D call: TRBD2 (5 bases). CDR1 SNHLY and CDR2 FYNNEI come from the germline V gene. V dropped 6 bases and J dropped 1 base, with 16 bases sitting between them. This CDR3 is built from 15 residues. CDR3 sequence reads: CASRAGSSSSYEQYF. The CDR3 DNA reads as TGTGCCAGCAGGGCGGGCAGTTCATCGTCCTACGAGCAGTACTTC.

This chain connects TRBV18 to TRBJ1-5; TRBD1 matches 9 bases. Germline V gene lookup returns CDR1 KGHSH and CDR2 LQKENI. V lost 3 bases, J lost 2 bases, and 8 bases stayed unmatched. This CDR3 has 17 amino acids. The CDR3 reads CASSPRQGEAGNQPQHF. In nucleotides, the CDR3 is TGTGCCAGCTCACCCCGACAGGGGGAGGCGGGCAATCAGCCCCAGCATTTT.

As for this clone: Other nucleotide sequences in the sample specify the same CDR3. The chain couples TRBV6-5 to TRBJ2-3; 7 bases align to TRBD1. Trimming removed 5 bases from V and 6 bases from J; junction bases left unmatched: 5. The CDR3 loop spans 13 amino acids. CDR1 MNHEY and CDR2 SVGAGI come from the germline V gene. This CDR3 is CASSPPGQDTQYF. CDR3 bases: TGTGCCAGCAGTCCACCGGGACAGGATACGCAGTATTTT.

The chain uses TRBV7-3 and TRBJ2-1, with 12 bases matching TRBD2. Trimming removed 5 bases from V and 5 bases from J; junction bases left unmatched: 7. The CDR3 is 16 amino acids. CDR1 is SGHTA and CDR2 is FQGTGA in the germline V gene. CDR3 in amino acids: CASSPRLAGVNNEQFF. CDR3 DNA sequence: TGTGCCAGCAGCCCCCGACTAGCGGGGGTCAACAATGAGCAGTTCTTC.

The J gene is TRBJ1-1, the V gene TRBV5-1, with a tentative D call TRBD1 (6 bases). The germline V gene has CDR1 SGHRS and CDR2 YFSETQ. This CDR3 region has 14 residues. The ends were cut back, 2 bases at V and 4 bases at J, with 12 bases in the middle. Written as DNA, the CDR3 is TGCGCCAGCAGCTTCTCCAGGGGTGCCACTGAAGCTTTCTTT. As protein: CASSFSRGATEAFF.

V usage is TRBV30 and J usage is TRBJ2-7; 9 bases are shared with TRBD1. Germline values: CDR1 GTSNPN, CDR2 SVGIG (reference sequence). V shed 4 bases and J 5 bases; nucleotides not matched to a gene: 6. The CDR3 runs to 13 residues. CDR3 protein: CAWTGTGIDEQYF. CDR3 bases: TGTGCCTGGACCGGGACAGGGATCGACGAGCAGTACTTC.

The rearrangement links TRBV5-4 to TRBJ2-7, with 7 bases identical to TRBD2. The germline CDR1 and CDR2 sequences are SGHNT and YYREEE (reference sequence). Germline trimming cut 5 bases from V and 0 bases from J; bases unmatched to any gene: 8. The CDR3 runs to 15 residues. CDR3 nucleotides: TGTGCCAGCAGGTCCCGGGGGGAAAGCTCCTACGAGCAGTACTTC. This gives the protein CASRSRGESSYEQYF. Drawing the rest from reference TRBV5-4 and TRBJ2-7, the complete variable domain is ETGVTQSPTHLIKTRGQQVTLRCSSQSGHNTVSWYQQALGQGPQFIFQYYREEENGRGNFPPRFSGLQFPNYSSELNVNALELDDSALYLCASRSRGESSYEQYFGPGTRLTVT.

The table lists this clone with a few counts. The rearrangement uses TRBV2 and TRBJ1-6, with D perhaps TRBD1 (6 bases). This CDR3 has 15 amino acids. V lost 2 bases, J lost 11 bases, and 16 bases lay in between. Germline CDR1 is SNHLY and CDR2 is FYNNEI. In DNA form, the CDR3 reads TGTGCCAGCAGTGAACTTGGCAGGGGAGAGGCACCCCTCCACTTT. Translation gives CASSELGRGEAPLHF.

This clone was detected only a few times. The chain links TRBV6-5 to TRBJ1-6, with a tentative D call TRBD1 (5 bases). Germline V gene data show CDR1 as MNHEY and CDR2 as SVGAGI. V was pared by 2 bases and J by 4 bases, with 9 bases between. CDR3 length: 15 amino acids. The CDR3 coding sequence is TGTGCCAGCAGTTACGCGCGGGGGTATAATTCACCCCTCCACTTT. Translated: CASSYARGYNSPLHF.

This clone has a single count. The chain is built from TRBV6-1 and TRBJ2-3, with D perhaps matching TRBD1 or TRBD2 (5 bases each). The germline CDR1 and CDR2 sequences are MNHNS and SASEGT. The CDR3 is 14 amino acids. Trimming shortened V by 0 bases and J by 8 bases, and 12 bases separated the two germline ends. For the CDR3, the DNA is TGTGCCAGCAGTGAAGCGGGACCACCCGGTACGCAGTATTTT. Residues: CASSEAGPPGTQYF.

This clone was seen just once. This chain uses TRBV5-1 with TRBJ2-1, with 10 bases that match TRBD1. This CDR3 contains 15 residues. Germline V gene sequence: CDR1 SGHRS, CDR2 YFSETQ. V gave up 4 bases and J gave up 5 bases; unmatched junction bases: 6. The CDR3 DNA reads TGCGCCAGCAGCGCCGGGACAGGGGTGAACAATGAGCAGTTCTTC. Its protein is CASSAGTGVNNEQFF.

This sequence joins TRBV5-1 and TRBJ1-4; D is unresolved. CDR3 length: 15 amino acids. The V end was cut by 0 bases, the J end by 13 bases, with 19 bases between. CDR1 and CDR2 (germline): SGHRS, YFSETQ. The CDR3 loop is CASSLVPRNVEGLFF. The CDR3 DNA sequence: TGCGCCAGCAGCTTGGTTCCAAGGAACGTTGAGGGACTGTTTTTT.

This clone was observed once. The rearrangement uses TRBV18 and TRBJ2-3, with TRBD1 identical over 7 bases. The CDR3 extends over 14 amino acids. The V and J ends lost 4 bases and 3 bases, in that order; junction bases with no gene match: 4. The germline gives CDR1 KGHSH, CDR2 LQKENI. As DNA, the CDR3 is TGTGCCAGCTCACGACAGGGTAGGACAGATACGCAGTATTTT. Translating gives CASSRQGRTDTQYF.

V is TRBV6-1 and J is TRBJ1-6; D gene uncertain. Germline values: CDR1 MNHNS, CDR2 SASEGT. The CDR3 runs 12 residues. The germline V and J ends were trimmed by 8 bases and 8 bases, with 10 bases remaining between them. The CDR3 DNA follows: TGTGCCAGCGCGATCATAGATTCACCCCTCCACTTT. Its protein is CASAIIDSPLHF.

Note on this clone: Other DNA sequences in this sample translate to the same CDR3. This chain links TRBV7-9 with TRBJ2-7; no clear D gene. CDR3 size: 12 residues. V lost 3 bases and J lost 2, with 5 bases in between. The germline CDR1 and CDR2 sequences are SEHNR and FQNEAQ (reference sequence). The CDR3 spells CASSLGAYEQYF. In nucleotides, the CDR3 is TGTGCCAGCAGCTTGGGCGCCTACGAGCAGTACTTC. Supplemented by reference TRBV7-9 and TRBJ2-7, the full variable domain reads DTGVSQNPRHKITKRGQNVTFRCDPISEHNRLYWYRQTLGQGPEFLTYFQNEAQLEKSRLLSDRFSAERPKGSFSTLEIQRTEQGDSAMYLCASSLGAYEQYFGPGTRLTVT.

To note about this clone: A much more abundant neighbour one base away suggests this may be a read error. The rearrangement joins TRBV11-2 to TRBJ2-7; D possibly corresponds to TRBD2 (6 bases). CDR3 size: 12 residues. From germline, CDR1 is SGHAT and CDR2 FQNNGV. Trimming took 4 bases from V and 5 from J, leaving 9 bases between them. The CDR3 reads CASSWGEDEQYF. CDR3 in DNA: TGTGCCAGCAGCTGGGGGGAGGACGAGCAGTACTTC. The full variable domain, completed using reference TRBV11-2 and TRBJ2-7, is EAGVAQSPRYKIIEKRQSVAFWCNPISGHATLYWYQQILGQGPKLLIQFQNNGVVDDSQLPKDRFSAERLKGVDSTLKIQPAKLEDSAVYLCASSWGEDEQYFGPGTRLTVT.

The J gene is TRBJ1-4, the V gene TRBV6-1; unclear D gene. Trimming took 6 bases from V and 3 from J, leaving 11 bases between them. The CDR3 spans 14 residues. Germline V lookup: CDR1 MNHNS, CDR2 SASEGT. The chain's CDR3 is CASSQLIANEKLFF. The CDR3, as DNA: TGTGCCAGCAGCCAGCTCATAGCTAATGAAAAACTGTTTTTT.

The chain recombines TRBV2 with TRBJ2-7; D not certain. CDR1 is SNHLY, CDR2 FYNNEI, per germline. V was shortened by 2 bases and J by 6 bases, with 8 bases between the two germline ends. The CDR3 has 12 residues. The chain's CDR3 is CASSERAGEQYF. DNA of the CDR3: TGTGCCAGCAGTGAAAGGGCAGGCGAGCAGTACTTC. Combining the CDR3 with reference TRBV2 and TRBJ2-7 gives the whole variable domain EPEVTQTPSHQVTQMGQEVILRCVPISNHLYFYWYRQILGQKVEFLVSFYNNEISEKSEIFDDQFSVERPDGSNFTLKIRSTKLEDSAMYFCASSERAGEQYFGPGTRLTVT.

This chain links TRBV11-1 with TRBJ2-2, with 7 bases that match TRBD1. Germline CDR1 SGHAT, CDR2 FQDESV (reference sequence). V was clipped by 3 bases and J by 0 bases; unmatched bases: 1. This CDR3 region has 15 residues. The CDR3 DNA is TGTGCCAGCAGCTTCGGACAGGCGAACACCGGGGAGCTGTTTTTT. Translation gives CASSFGQANTGELFF. The whole variable domain, filled in from reference TRBV11-1 and TRBJ2-2, reads EAEVAQSPRYKITEKSQAVAFWCDPISGHATLYWYRQILGQGPELLVQFQDESVVDDSQLPKDRFSAERLKGVDSTLKIQPAELGDSAMYLCASSFGQANTGELFFGEGSRLTVL.

The genes are TRBV7-3 and TRBJ2-1; 8 bases align to TRBD2. After removal of 5 bases from V and 6 bases from J, the junction contained 6 bases not matched to a gene. Looked up from germline, CDR1 is SGHTA and CDR2 is FQGTGA. This CDR3 comprises 14 residues. DNA for the CDR3: TGTGCCAGCAGCAGATCTAGCGGGCCCAATGAGCAGTTCTTC. It yields the protein CASSRSSGPNEQFF.

The DNA of the CDR3 is TGCGCCAGCAGCAGGACAGGGGACGTCTACGAGCAGTACTTC. It translates to CASSRTGDVYEQYF. The chain uses TRBV5-1 and TRBJ2-7, with 9 bases that match TRBD1. The length of the CDR3 is 14 residues. Germline values: CDR1 SGHRS, CDR2 YFSETQ. The V and J ends lost 4 bases and 3 bases, in that order; junction bases with no gene match: 5.

Note on this clone: Other DNA sequences in this sample translate to the same CDR3. This chain connects TRBV5-1 to TRBJ1-5, with D possibly TRBD1 on 6 matching bases. The CDR3 contains 14 residues. The V gene lost 2 bases and the J gene lost 0 bases, with 6 bases spanning the gap. Germline CDR1 is SGHRS and CDR2 is YFSETQ. The CDR3 sequence is CASSLGGSNQPQHF. CDR3 bases: TGCGCCAGCAGCTTAGGGGGTAGCAATCAGCCCCAGCATTTT.

Of note for this clone: This same CDR3 is encoded by further DNA sequences in the sample. The chain recombines TRBV19 with TRBJ2-7; TRBD1 matches 10 bases. Germline CDR1 and CDR2: LNHDA and SQIVND (reference sequence). The V and J ends lost 3 bases and 4 bases, in that order; junction bases with no gene match: 6. CDR3 size: 15 residues. CDR3 loop: CASSIPGQGIYEQYF. In DNA form, the CDR3 reads TGTGCCAGTAGTATTCCGGGACAGGGGATTTACGAGCAGTACTTC.

This sequence joins TRBV7-2 and TRBJ1-3, with D unresolved. V lost 6 bases and J 4 bases, leaving 16 bases between the germline ends. Germline V gene lookup returns CDR1 SGHTA and CDR2 FQGNSA. This CDR3 is 15 amino acids long. For the CDR3, the DNA is TGTGCCAGCAGACTAGGAGCGGGGAACGGAAACACCATATATTTT. It is translated as CASRLGAGNGNTIYF.

The genes are TRBV19 and TRBJ1-4; a possible D gene is TRBD1 (6 bases). Trimming pared 7 bases from V and 4 bases from J, leaving 19 bases between. The CDR3 sequence is 16 residues long. Germline CDR1 LNHDA, CDR2 SQIVND (reference sequence). In nucleotides, the CDR3 is TGTGCCAGTATTTCAGGGGTGCGACAGTTTAATGAAAAACTGTTTTTT. The encoded protein is CASISGVRQFNEKLFF.

The gene calls are TRBV7-9 and TRBJ2-7; TRBD2 matches 7 bases. With V trimmed by 3 bases and J by 0 bases, 5 bases remained unmatched. In germline, CDR1 is SEHNR, CDR2 FQNEAQ (reference sequence). CDR3 length: 15 amino acids. The CDR3 loop is CASSLAAGPSYEQYF. CDR3 DNA: TGTGCCAGCAGCTTGGCAGCGGGGCCCTCCTACGAGCAGTACTTC.

The chain joins TRBV16 to TRBJ1-1; 7 bases are shared with TRBD1. The CDR3 extends over 13 amino acids. CDR1 KGHSY and CDR2 FQNENV come from the germline V gene. After removal of 4 bases from V and 4 bases from J, the junction contained 3 bases not matched to a gene. Here the CDR3 DNA reads TGTGCCAGCAGCCCGACAGGGTTCACTGAAGCTTTCTTT. It translates to CASSPTGFTEAFF.

The V call is TRBV29-1, the J call TRBJ2-3; 13 bases fit TRBD2. CDR3 length equals 15 residues. The V gene end was trimmed by 5 bases and the J gene end by 3 bases; junction bases not matched to a gene: 5. The germline gives CDR1 SQVTM, CDR2 ANQGSEA. The CDR3 here is CSVSGTSGTTDTQYF. The CDR3, as DNA: TGCAGCGTTTCTGGGACTAGCGGGACGACAGATACGCAGTATTTT.

About this clone: This sample includes further DNA sequences coding for the same CDR3. V gene TRBV6-1 combines with J gene TRBJ2-5; unclear D gene. V was shortened by 1 base and J by 5 bases, with 2 bases between the two germline ends. Germline values: CDR1 MNHNS, CDR2 SASEGT. The CDR3 totals 11 residues. Here the CDR3 DNA reads TGTGCCAGCAGTGAAGTGGAGACCCAGTACTTC. It translates to CASSEVETQYF.

The rearrangement joins TRBV30 to TRBJ1-1; D not resolved. Germline CDR1 and CDR2: GTSNPN and SVGIG (reference sequence). The CDR3 extends over 11 amino acids. V was trimmed by 5 bases and J by 11 bases, leaving 15 bases between them. CDR3 protein: CAWERTGGAFF. Here the CDR3 DNA reads TGTGCCTGGGAGAGGACGGGTGGGGCTTTCTTT.